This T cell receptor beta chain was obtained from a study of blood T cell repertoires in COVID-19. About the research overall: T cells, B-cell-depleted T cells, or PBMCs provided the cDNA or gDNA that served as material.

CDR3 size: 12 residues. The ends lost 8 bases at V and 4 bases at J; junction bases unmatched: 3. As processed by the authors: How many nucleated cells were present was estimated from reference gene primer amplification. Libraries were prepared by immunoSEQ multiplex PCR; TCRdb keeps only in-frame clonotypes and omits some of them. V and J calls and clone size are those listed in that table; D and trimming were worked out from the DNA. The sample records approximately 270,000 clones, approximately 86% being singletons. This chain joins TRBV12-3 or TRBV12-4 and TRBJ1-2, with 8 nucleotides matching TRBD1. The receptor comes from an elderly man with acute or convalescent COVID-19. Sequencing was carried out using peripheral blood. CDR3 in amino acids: CASGTGGYGYTF. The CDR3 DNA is TGTGCCAGCGGTACAGGGGGCTATGGCTACACCTTC.